Included here is one T cell receptor (beta chain) sequence, with context. This entry is derived from a study of blood T cell repertoires in COVID-19. Study context: T cells, B-cell-depleted T cells, or PBMCs supplied cDNA or gDNA.

In the original processing: From reference gene primer amplification, estimates of nucleated cell counts were derived. TCRdb's copy holds only in-frame clones and misses some; the assay was immunoSEQ multiplex PCR. D and trimming were read from the DNA, whereas the V and J calls and clone size are those reported in that table. The table has about 99,000 clones, more than 75% seen once. Germline V lookup: CDR1 SGHTA, CDR2 FQGNSA. The CDR3 has 17 residues. The J segment lost 0 bases and the V segment lost 0 bases, leaving 3 bases of the junction unmatched. The chain recombines TRBV7-2 with TRBJ2-5; 11 bases align to TRBD2. The sequenced sample consisted of peripheral blood. This TCR was sampled from a human donor in a cohort sampled during active COVID-19. The CDR3 bases are TGTGCCAGCAGCTTAGCCCGGACTAGCGGGTACCAAGAGACCCAGTACTTC. Translating gives CASSLARTSGYQETQYF.